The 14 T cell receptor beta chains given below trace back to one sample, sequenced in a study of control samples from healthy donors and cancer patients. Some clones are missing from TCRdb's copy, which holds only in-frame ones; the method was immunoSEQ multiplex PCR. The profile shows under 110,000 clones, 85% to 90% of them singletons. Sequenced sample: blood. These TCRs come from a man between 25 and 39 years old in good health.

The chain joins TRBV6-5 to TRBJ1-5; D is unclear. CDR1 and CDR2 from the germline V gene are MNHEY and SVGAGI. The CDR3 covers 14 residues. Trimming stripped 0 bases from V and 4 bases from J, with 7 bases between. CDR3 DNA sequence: TGTGCCAGCAGTTACTCCCGCGGAAATCAGCCCCAGCATTTT. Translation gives CASSYSRGNQPQHF.

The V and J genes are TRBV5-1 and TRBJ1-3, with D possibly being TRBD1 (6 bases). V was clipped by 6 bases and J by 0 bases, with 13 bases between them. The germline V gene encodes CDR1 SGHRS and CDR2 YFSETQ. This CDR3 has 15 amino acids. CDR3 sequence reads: CASTQTGLSGNTIYF. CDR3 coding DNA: TGCGCCAGCACCCAAACAGGGCTCTCTGGAAACACCATATATTTT. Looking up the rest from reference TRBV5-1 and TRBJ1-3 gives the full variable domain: KAGVTQTPRYLIKTRGQQVTLSCSPISGHRSVSWYQQTPGQGLQFLFEYFSETQRNKGNFPGRFSGRQFSNSRSEMNVSTLELGDSALYLCASTQTGLSGNTIYFGEGSWLTVV.

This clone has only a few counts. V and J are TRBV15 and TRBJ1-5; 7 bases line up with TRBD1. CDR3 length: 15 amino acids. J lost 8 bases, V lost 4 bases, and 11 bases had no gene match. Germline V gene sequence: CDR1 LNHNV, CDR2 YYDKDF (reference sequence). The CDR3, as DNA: TGTGCCACCAGCACCGGACAGGACCGGAGAAAGCCCCAGCATTTT. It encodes CATSTGQDRRKPQHF.

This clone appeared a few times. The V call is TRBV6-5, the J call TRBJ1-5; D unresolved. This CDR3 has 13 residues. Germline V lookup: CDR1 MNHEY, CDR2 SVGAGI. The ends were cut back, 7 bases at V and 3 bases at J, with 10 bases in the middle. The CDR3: CASKTEDNQPQHF. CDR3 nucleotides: TGTGCCAGCAAAACCGAGGACAATCAGCCCCAGCATTTT.

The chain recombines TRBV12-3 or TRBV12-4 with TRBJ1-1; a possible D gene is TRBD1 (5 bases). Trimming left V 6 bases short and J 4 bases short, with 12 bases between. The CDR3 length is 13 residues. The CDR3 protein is CASSPGTGTEAFF. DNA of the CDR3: TGTGCCAGCAGCCCTGGGACGGGCACTGAAGCTTTCTTT.

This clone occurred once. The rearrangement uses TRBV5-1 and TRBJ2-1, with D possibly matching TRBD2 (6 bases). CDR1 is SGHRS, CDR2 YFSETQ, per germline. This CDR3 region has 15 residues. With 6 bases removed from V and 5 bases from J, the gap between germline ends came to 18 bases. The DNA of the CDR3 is TGCGCCAGCACCATCTGGGGGGAGCGCGACAATGAGCAGTTCTTC. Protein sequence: CASTIWGERDNEQFF.

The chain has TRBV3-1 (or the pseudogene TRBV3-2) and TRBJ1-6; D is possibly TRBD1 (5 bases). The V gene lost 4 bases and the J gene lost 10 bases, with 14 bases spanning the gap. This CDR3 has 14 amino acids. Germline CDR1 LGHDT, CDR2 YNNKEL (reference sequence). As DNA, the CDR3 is TGTGCCAGCAGCCGGGCAGCAGGGAGCTCACCCCTCCACTTT. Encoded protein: CASSRAAGSSPLHF.

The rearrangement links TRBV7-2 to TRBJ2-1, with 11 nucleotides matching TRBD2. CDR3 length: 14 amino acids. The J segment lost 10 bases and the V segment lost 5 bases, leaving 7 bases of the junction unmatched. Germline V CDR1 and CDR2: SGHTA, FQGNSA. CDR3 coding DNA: TGTGCCAGCAGCGGTAGCGGGAGGGCCCGGGAGCAGTTCTTC. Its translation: CASSGSGRAREQFF.

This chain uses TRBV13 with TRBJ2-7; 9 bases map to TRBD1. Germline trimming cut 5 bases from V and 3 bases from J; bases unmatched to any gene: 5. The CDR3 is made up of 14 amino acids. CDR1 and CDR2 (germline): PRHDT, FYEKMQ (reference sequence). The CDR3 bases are TGTGCCAGCAGCCCCGGGACAGGGTTCTACGAGCAGTACTTC. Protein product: CASSPGTGFYEQYF.

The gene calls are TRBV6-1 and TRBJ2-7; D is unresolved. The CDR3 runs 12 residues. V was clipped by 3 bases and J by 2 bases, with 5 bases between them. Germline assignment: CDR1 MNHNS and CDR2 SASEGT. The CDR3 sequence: CASSDEAYEQYV. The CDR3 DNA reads TGTGCCAGCAGTGATGAGGCCTACGAGCAGTACGTC.

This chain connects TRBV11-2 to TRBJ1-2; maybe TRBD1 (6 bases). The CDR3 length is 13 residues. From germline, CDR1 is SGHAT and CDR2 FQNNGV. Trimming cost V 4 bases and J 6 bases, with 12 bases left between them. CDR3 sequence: CASSSLYRDGYTF. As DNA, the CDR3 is TGTGCCAGCAGCTCCCTCTACAGGGATGGCTACACCTTC. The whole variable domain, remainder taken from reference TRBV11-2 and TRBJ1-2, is EAGVAQSPRYKIIEKRQSVAFWCNPISGHATLYWYQQILGQGPKLLIQFQNNGVVDDSQLPKDRFSAERLKGVDSTLKIQPAKLEDSAVYLCASSSLYRDGYTFGSGTRLTVV.

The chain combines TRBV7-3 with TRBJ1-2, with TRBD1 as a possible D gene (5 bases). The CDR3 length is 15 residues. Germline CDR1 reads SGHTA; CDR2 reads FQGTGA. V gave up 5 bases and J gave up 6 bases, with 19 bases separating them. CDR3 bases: TGTGCCAGCAGCCTTCGAAGTCAGGGCAACGATGGCTACACCTTC. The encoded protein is CASSLRSQGNDGYTF.

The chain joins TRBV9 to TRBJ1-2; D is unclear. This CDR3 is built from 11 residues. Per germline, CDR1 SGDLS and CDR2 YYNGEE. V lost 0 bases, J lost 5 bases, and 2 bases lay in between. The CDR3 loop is CASSVGYGYTF. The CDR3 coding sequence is TGTGCCAGCAGCGTAGGGTATGGCTACACCTTC.

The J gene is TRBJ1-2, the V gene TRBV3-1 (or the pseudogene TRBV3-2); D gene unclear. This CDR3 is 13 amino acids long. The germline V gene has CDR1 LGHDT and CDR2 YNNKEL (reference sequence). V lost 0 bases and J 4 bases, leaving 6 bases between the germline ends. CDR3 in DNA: TGTGCCAGCAGCCAAGAAGGACTCTATGGCTACACCTTC. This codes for CASSQEGLYGYTF.